The 9 T cell receptor beta chains given below trace back to one sample, sequenced in a study of T-cell memory formation after mild COVID-19. TCRdb re-derived calls from the 5' RACE reads in MiXCR, one entry per CDR3 protein. The table includes approximately 560,000 distinct CDR3 sequences, approximately 15% detected once. The sample taken for sequencing was PBMCs or a T cell subset sorted from them (not recorded which). The receptor source for this set is an adult woman who had mild COVID-19 (a few samples of this study predate the infection). Cell type and time point are not known.

V and J are TRBV5-5 and TRBJ1-2; unclear D gene. V lost 9 bases and J 5 bases, leaving 14 bases between the germline ends. CDR1 and CDR2 from the germline V gene are SGHKS and YYEKEE (reference sequence). The CDR3 extends over 12 amino acids. CDR3: CATTWGGYGYTF. DNA for the CDR3: TGTGCCACCACCTGGGGAGGGTATGGCTACACCTTC.

A few counts support this clonotype. This chain links TRBV5-5 with TRBJ2-1; a weak D match, TRBD2 (5 bases). Looked up from germline, CDR1 is SGHKS and CDR2 is YYEKEE (reference sequence). The CDR3 has 14 amino acids. V lost 2 bases and J lost 7, with 13 bases in between. CDR3 amino acids: CASSFDPPGNEQFF. CDR3 sequence (DNA): TGTGCCAGCAGCTTCGACCCTCCGGGGAATGAGCAGTTCTTC. Full variable domain (rest looked up from reference TRBV5-5 and TRBJ2-1): DAGVTQSPTHLIKTRGQQVTLRCSPISGHKSVSWYQQVLGQGPQFIFQYYEKEERGRGNFPDRFSARQFPNYSSELNVNALLLGDSALYLCASSFDPPGNEQFFGPGTRLTVL.

This clonotype was counted ten times or more. The gene calls are TRBV5-1 and TRBJ2-3; D is possibly TRBD1 (6 bases). V lost 0 bases and J 3 bases, leaving 11 bases between the germline ends. Per germline, CDR1 SGHRS and CDR2 YFSETQ. This CDR3 is 15 amino acids long. The CDR3 coding sequence is TGCGCCAGCAGCTTGGTGGGGGCTATTACAGATACGCAGTATTTT. It encodes CASSLVGAITDTQYF.

The rearrangement joins TRBV12-3 or TRBV12-4 to TRBJ1-2, with D possibly being TRBD1 (5 bases). There are 14 residues in the CDR3. The V end lost 6 bases, the J end lost 6 bases, and 17 bases lay between the germline ends. CDR3 nucleotides: TGTGCCAGCAGGTGGGGCCCGGGCGTCGATGGCTACACCTTC. Translation: CASRWGPGVDGYTF.

This clonotype was counted a few times. The chain couples TRBV29-1 to TRBJ2-7, with D possibly matching TRBD1 (6 bases). The V gene's germline CDR1 is SQVTM and CDR2 ANQGSEA. CDR3 size: 12 residues. The V end was cut by 3 bases, the J end by 4 bases, with 10 bases between. The CDR3 DNA follows: TGCAGCGTTGAGCAGGGGAAATACGAGCAGTACTTC. Amino acids: CSVEQGKYEQYF.

V usage is TRBV14 and J usage is TRBJ2-7, with 8 bases aligning to TRBD2. Per the germline V gene, CDR1 is SGHDN and CDR2 is FVKESK. V lost 3 bases and J lost 7; bases outside the gene matches: 11. CDR3 length: 15 amino acids. CDR3 in amino acids: CASSHRSGGGLEQYF. The DNA of the CDR3 is TGTGCCAGCAGCCACCGCTCCGGGGGGGGGTTGGAGCAGTACTTC.

This clonotype was counted a few times. CDR3 region: CASSFPAGGNTGELFF. In nucleotides, the CDR3 is TGTGCCAGCAGTTTTCCAGCGGGGGGGAACACCGGGGAGCTGTTTTTT. The genes are TRBV28 and TRBJ2-2; 9 bases agree with TRBD2. Losses at the gene ends were 3 bases for V and 1 base for J; bases not matched to a gene: 3. The length of the CDR3 is 16 residues. Germline V gene sequence: CDR1 MDHEN, CDR2 SYDVKM.

The J gene is TRBJ1-3, the V gene TRBV30, with no clear D. The V end was cut by 1 base, the J end by 9 bases, with 16 bases between. Germline V gene sequence: CDR1 GTSNPN, CDR2 SVGIG (reference sequence). This CDR3 comprises 14 residues. In DNA form, the CDR3 reads TGTGCCTGGAGTGGGACCTTGGAGTGGGTCACCATATATTTT. This translates into CAWSGTLEWVTIYF. Drawing the rest from reference TRBV30 and TRBJ1-3, the complete variable domain is SQTIHQWPATLVQPVGSPLSLECTVEGTSNPNLYWYRQAAGRGLQLLFYSVGIGQISSEVPQNLSASRPQDRQFILSSKKLLLSDSGFYLCAWSGTLEWVTIYFGEGSWLTVV.

The chain is built from TRBV18 and TRBJ2-1; D is uncertain. Germline lookup yields CDR1 KGHSH and CDR2 LQKENI. The CDR3 length is 12 residues. Trimming removed 2 bases at V and 11 bases at J, with 10 bases between. Written as DNA, the CDR3 is TGTGCCAGCTCACCATATGGGAACAAGCAGTTCTTC. Its translation: CASSPYGNKQFF.